These 22 T cell receptor beta chains were sequenced from one sample in a study of CXCR3-negative and CXCR3-positive naive CD8 T cells. Via 5' RACE with UMI labels, TRB cDNA libraries were prepared. TCRdb reprocessed the 5' RACE reads and reports one entry per CDR3 protein, with no DNA. This sample carries 23,000 or so distinct CDR3 sequences, with about 4.2% going to the ten biggest clones. Sequencing used naive CXCR3- CD8+ T cells from blood. Subset described: CD45RO-CCR7+CD27+CD95- naive CD8+ T cells lacking CXCR3 (TNR3-). Receptors originate from a human donor in good health. Some clones in this sample may be carry-over from other donors' samples.

The chain links TRBV28 to TRBJ2-7. CDR1 and CDR2 from the germline V gene are MDHEN and SYDVKM. The length of the CDR3 is 11 residues. CDR3 sequence reads: CASSFGNEQYF.

This chain joins TRBV23-1 and TRBJ2-2; TCRdb returns TRBD1, unconfirmable since there is no DNA. TRBV23-1 belongs to the ORF category, with a function that is uncertain. This CDR3 contains 16 residues. CDR3 protein: CASSQWRGGNTGELFF.

The J gene is TRBJ2-1, the V gene TRBV11-3; TCRdb selects TRBD2, and the lack of DNA leaves this call unchecked. CDR3 length: 15 residues. The germline CDR1 and CDR2 sequences are SGHNT and YENEEA. The CDR3 spells CASSLDSGQYNEQFF.

This chain joins TRBV20-1 and TRBJ2-7; TCRdb's D gene call, TRBD2, goes unchecked for lack of DNA. The CDR3 runs 17 residues. Germline V lookup: CDR1 DFQATT, CDR2 SNEGSKA (reference sequence). The CDR3 protein is CSVGGSASGPGSYEQYF.

The chain joins TRBV27 to TRBJ2-7. Germline-derived CDR1 and CDR2 are MNHEY and SMNVEV (reference sequence). The CDR3 contains 13 residues. The CDR3 protein is CASMFRAENEQYF.

V is TRBV6-5 and J is TRBJ2-3. The CDR3 is 15 residues long. The germline V gene encodes CDR1 MNHEY and CDR2 SVGAGI. The CDR3 here is CASTSSWGSTDTQYF.

The chain recombines TRBV27 with TRBJ1-2; TCRdb names TRBD1, which stays unverified in the absence of DNA. The length of the CDR3 is 13 residues. From germline, CDR1 is MNHEY and CDR2 SMNVEV (reference sequence). The CDR3 reads CASSLSSAHGYTF.

The J gene is TRBJ2-7, the V gene TRBV7-9; with no DNA, the TCRdb D assignment of TRBD2 cannot be verified. The CDR3 covers 13 residues. Germline V gene sequence: CDR1 SEHNR, CDR2 FQNEAQ (reference sequence). CDR3 residues: CASSPPGDYEQYF.

The chain couples TRBV7-9 to TRBJ1-1. Germline V gives CDR1 SEHNR, CDR2 FQNEAQ (reference sequence). The CDR3 runs to 13 residues. The CDR3 sequence: CASSLGMNTEAFF.

This chain links TRBV7-9 with TRBJ2-1. This CDR3 is 14 amino acids long. The germline gives CDR1 SEHNR, CDR2 FQNEAQ (reference sequence). The CDR3 reads CASSPPVQRDEQFF.

The V and J genes are TRBV7-9 and TRBJ2-5; TCRdb indicates TRBD2, and absent DNA this call remains unverified. The germline gives CDR1 SEHNR, CDR2 FQNEAQ (reference sequence). The CDR3 is made up of 18 amino acids. The CDR3 sequence: CASSLGQSDTGYQETQYF.

The CDR3 region is CASGLPGDTDTQYF. V and J are TRBV12-5 and TRBJ2-3. CDR1 and CDR2 (germline): LGHNT, FRNRAP. This CDR3 is 14 amino acids long.

V usage is TRBV10-3 and J usage is TRBJ1-2. The CDR3 contains 13 residues. The germline gives CDR1 ENHRY, CDR2 SYGVKD. The CDR3 reads CAISEGVSYGYTF.

The chain has TRBV29-1 and TRBJ2-3; the D gene TCRdb calls, TRBD1, cannot be checked with no DNA. CDR1 and CDR2 (germline): SQVTM, ANQGSEA. The CDR3 covers 11 residues. CDR3 region: CSGHRLPAQYF.

The V call is TRBV20-1, the J call TRBJ2-1; the TRBD2 assignment by TCRdb is unverifiable without DNA. The germline V gene encodes CDR1 DFQATT and CDR2 SNEGSKA (reference sequence). The CDR3 extends over 19 amino acids. CDR3 sequence reads: CSARKEGLAGGVPYNEQFF.

CDR3 amino acids: CATRQDLITGGPHEQFF. The gene calls are TRBV10-3 and TRBJ2-1; the TCRdb call, TRBD2, lacks DNA for checking. This CDR3 is 17 amino acids long. The germline CDR1 and CDR2 sequences are ENHRY and SYGVKD.

J is TRBJ1-2 and V is TRBV4-3; TCRdb gives TRBD1 as the D gene, but with no DNA this cannot be confirmed. CDR1 and CDR2 (germline): LGHNA, YSLEER. This CDR3 has 14 residues. The CDR3 is CASSQDRRPAGYTF.

CDR3 in amino acids: CASSLQGRDDTQYF. The chain has TRBV28 and TRBJ2-3; TCRdb's D call, TRBD1, is unchecked because there is no DNA. There are 14 residues in the CDR3. The germline V gene encodes CDR1 MDHEN and CDR2 SYDVKM.

The chain employs TRBV20-1 and TRBJ2-5; checking the TCRdb D call of TRBD2 is not possible without DNA. This CDR3 spans 18 amino acids. Germline V gene data show CDR1 as DFQATT and CDR2 as SNEGSKA (reference sequence). The CDR3 loop is CSARDWALAGGPGETQYF.

V usage is TRBV20-1 and J usage is TRBJ2-7; without DNA, the TCRdb call of TRBD1 cannot be checked. Germline loops: CDR1 DFQATT, CDR2 SNEGSKA (reference sequence). The CDR3 extends over 14 amino acids. The CDR3: CSARGSQGHYEQYF.

The chain employs TRBV4-3 and TRBJ1-2; the TCRdb call, TRBD1, lacks DNA for checking. Germline V lookup: CDR1 LGHNA, CDR2 YSLEER. CDR3 size: 12 residues. The CDR3 loop reads CASSPGQPLFIF.

V is TRBV29-1 and J is TRBJ2-1; TCRdb picks TRBD1, but there is no DNA to check that call. Per germline, CDR1 SQVTM and CDR2 ANQGSEA. The CDR3 has 12 amino acids. The chain's CDR3 is CSAGQPSNEQFF.